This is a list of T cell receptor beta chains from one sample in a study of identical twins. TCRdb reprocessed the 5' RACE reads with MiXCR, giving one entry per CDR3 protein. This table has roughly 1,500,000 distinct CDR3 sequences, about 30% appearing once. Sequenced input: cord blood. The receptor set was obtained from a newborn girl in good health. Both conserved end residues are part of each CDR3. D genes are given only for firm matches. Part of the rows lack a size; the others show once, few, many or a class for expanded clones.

TGCGCCAGCAGCCAAGGTTGGAACGGGACTAGCGGGAGGTACAATGATCAGTACTTC | CASSQGWNGTSGRYNDQYF | TRBV4-1 | TRBD2 | TRBJ2-5 | - | 19
TGCAGCGTTGAATATGGGACAGGGGAGGAGTTCTTC | CSVEYGTGEEFF | TRBV29-1 | TRBD1 | TRBJ2-1 | few | 12
TGCAGTCCTAACTCGCCGGGACAGGGTATCACTAACTATGGCTACACCTTC | CSPNSPGQGITNYGYTF | TRBV20-1 | TRBD1 | TRBJ1-2 | - | 17
TGTGCCACCTCGGACAGGGGTGATTCACCCCTCCACTTT | CATSDRGDSPLHF | TRBV5-4 | TRBD1 | TRBJ1-6 | few | 13
TGTGCCACCAGTGATAACAGGGGGCCTTATGGCTACACCTTC | CATSDNRGPYGYTF | TRBV24-1 | TRBD1 | TRBJ1-2 | few | 14
TGCGCCAGCAGCTTCGGGAGCGGGGCCAACACAGATACGCAGTATTTT | CASSFGSGANTDTQYF | TRBV5-1 | TRBD2 | TRBJ2-3 | few | 16
TGTGCCAGCAGTCGGTCCCGGAGGGAAGAGACCCAGTACTTC | CASSRSRREETQYF | TRBV6-5 | - | TRBJ2-5 | - | 14
TGTGCCAGCAGTTACTCGACTTCGTACCAAGAGACCCAGTACTTC | CASSYSTSYQETQYF | TRBV6-2/TRBV6-3 | - | TRBJ2-5 | many | 15
TGTGCCAGCAGTGACCTGAGGGACACGGGCACAGATACGCAGTATTTT | CASSDLRDTGTDTQYF | TRBV6-1 | - | TRBJ2-3 | - | 16
TGTGCCAGCAGGACAGGGAGGAATTCACCCCTCCACTTT | CASRTGRNSPLHF | TRBV28 | TRBD1 | TRBJ1-6 | - | 13
TGTGCCAGCAGCCAAGGTTCCGGACGGGGCATAGATACGCAGTATTTT | CASSQGSGRGIDTQYF | TRBV4-2 | - | TRBJ2-3 | once | 16
TGTGCCAGCAGCTTATCCCACGGGAACAATGAGCAGTTCTTC | CASSLSHGNNEQFF | TRBV11-2 | - | TRBJ2-1 | - | 14
TGCGCCAGCAGCTTGGCCGGGACTAGGACCTACGAGCAGTACTTC | CASSLAGTRTYEQYF | TRBV5-1 | TRBD2 | TRBJ2-7 | few | 15
TGTGCCAGCAGCGTAGAATTGGGACAGCTTCTCACAGATACGCAGTATTTT | CASSVELGQLLTDTQYF | TRBV9 | TRBD1 | TRBJ2-3 | - | 17
TGCAGTGCTAGGGAAGGGCACACTGAAGCTTTCTTT | CSAREGHTEAFF | TRBV20-1 | - | TRBJ1-1 | - | 12
TGTGCCATCAGTGACCAGCATACGCAGTATTTT | CAISDQHTQYF | TRBV10-3 | - | TRBJ2-3 | few | 11
TGCGCCAGCAGAAGCGGGACAGGGGGTTCTTACAATGAGCAGTACTTC | CASRSGTGGSYNEQYF | TRBV5-1 | TRBD1 | TRBJ2-7 | - | 16
TGCGCCAGCAGCCAAGGCTATACTCTGAGCTCCTACAATGAGCAGTTCTTC | CASSQGYTLSSYNEQFF | TRBV4-1 | - | TRBJ2-1 | - | 17
TGTGCCAGCAGCTTTCAAAGGACCCAAGAGACCCAGTACTTC | CASSFQRTQETQYF | TRBV7-9 | - | TRBJ2-5 | - | 14
TGTGCCATCGCCCAGCGGGACTTCAATGAGCAGTTCTTC | CAIAQRDFNEQFF | TRBV10-3 | TRBD2 | TRBJ2-1 | - | 13
TGCGCCAGCAGCGGCCTCGGGGGCTCCTACAATGAGCAGTTCTTC | CASSGLGGSYNEQFF | TRBV5-1 | - | TRBJ2-1 | - | 15
TGTGCCAGCAGCTTAGGACAGAGGGGCAATGAGCAGTTCTTC | CASSLGQRGNEQFF | TRBV5-5 | - | TRBJ2-1 | few | 14
TGCAGTGCTAGAGTGGGGCGGGGAAGCTACAATGAGCAGTACTTC | CSARVGRGSYNEQYF | TRBV20-1 | - | TRBJ2-7 | - | 15
TGTGCCATCAGGACTCTATACAACAATGAGCAGTACTTC | CAIRTLYNNEQYF | TRBV12-3/TRBV12-4 | - | TRBJ2-5 | - | 13
TGTGCCAGCAGTGAAGCGGCCGGGATCGATGAGACCCAGTACTTC | CASSEAAGIDETQYF | TRBV6-1 | - | TRBJ2-5 | once | 15
TGTGCCAGCAGCTTAGATCAGGAGGAGACCCAGTACTTC | CASSLDQEETQYF | TRBV11-3 | - | TRBJ2-5 | - | 13
TGTGCCAGCAGCTCCATTGGCGAGACAGGGGAAGAGACCCAGTACTTC | CASSSIGETGEETQYF | TRBV7-2 | TRBD1 | TRBJ2-5 | few | 16
TGCGCCAGCAGAAATAGCGGGAGCTCCTACAATGAGCAGTACTTC | CASRNSGSSYNEQYF | TRBV5-1 | TRBD2 | TRBJ2-7 | - | 15
TGTGCCAGCAGTTTGGACGGCCGCCCCTATAATTCACCCCTCCACTTT | CASSLDGRPYNSPLHF | TRBV27 | - | TRBJ1-6 | few | 16
TGCAGTGCTAGAGATTCGTCGGGACGTTTCAATGAACAACTGTTTTTT | CSARDSSGRFNEQLFF | TRBV20-1 | - | TRBJ1-4 | once | 16
TGTGCCAGCAGCCAAGAAGAACAGCGGGAGGCATACAATGAGCAGTTCTTC | CASSQEEQREAYNEQFF | TRBV3-1 | TRBD2 | TRBJ2-1 | - | 17
TGCAGTGCGGTTCAGATTAACTGGGGGGCCAACGTCCTGACTTTC | CSAVQINWGANVLTF | TRBV20-1 | - | TRBJ2-6 | - | 15
TGTGCCAGCAGCTTCTCACAGGACTCCTACGAGCAGTACTTC | CASSFSQDSYEQYF | TRBV5-6 | - | TRBJ2-7 | - | 14
TGCAGTGCTAGGGGTTTTGGGGGCGCGCCGTACGAGCAGTACTTC | CSARGFGGAPYEQYF | TRBV20-1 | - | TRBJ2-7 | few | 15
TGTGCCAGCAGCTCTACGCCACCCCGGGGGGCTAACTATGGCTACACCTTC | CASSSTPPRGANYGYTF | TRBV7-9 | - | TRBJ1-2 | few | 17
TGCAGTGCCCAGGCATCGCAGCTACAAGAGACCCAGTACTTC | CSAQASQLQETQYF | TRBV20-1 | - | TRBJ2-5 | few | 14
TGCGCCAGCAGCCAAGTACACCGACTAGTTGGGCGCGAGCAGTACTTC | CASSQVHRLVGREQYF | TRBV4-1 | - | TRBJ2-7 | - | 16
TGTGCCAGCAGCCCTGATGGTCGCGGCTACACCTTC | CASSPDGRGYTF | TRBV11-2 | - | TRBJ1-2 | - | 12
TGTGCCAGCAGCCAATCCTTTACAGGGGGCCAAGAGACCCAGTACTTC | CASSQSFTGGQETQYF | TRBV16 | TRBD1 | TRBJ2-5 | - | 16
TGTGCCAGCAGCTTAGTCTTCGGGGGCTCCTACAATGAGCAGTTCTTC | CASSLVFGGSYNEQFF | TRBV13 | - | TRBJ2-1 | many | 16
TGTGCCAGCTCACCGTTCTACGAGCAGTTCTTC | CASSPFYEQFF | TRBV18 | - | TRBJ2-1 | - | 11
TGTGCCAGCAGGGAGTTAGCGGGAGGGCCCAGAAATGAGCAGTACTTC | CASRELAGGPRNEQYF | TRBV2 | TRBD2 | TRBJ2-5 | - | 16
TGTGCCAGTAGTATTTTTTTATGGGCCAGGGGTAACTATGGCTACACCTTC | CASSIFLWARGNYGYTF | TRBV19 | - | TRBJ1-2 | - | 17
TGTGCCAGTAGTAGCCGATACACCTACAATGAGCAGTACTTC | CASSSRYTYNEQYF | TRBV19 | - | TRBJ2-7 | - | 14
TGCGCCAGCAGCCAACTCATCCTCGATTCACCCCTCCACTTT | CASSQLILDSPLHF | TRBV4-1 | - | TRBJ1-6 | - | 14
TGTGCCACCAGTGAGCGTCAGGTTCCTAGCGGGAGGGGAAGGAATGAGCAGTTCTTC | CATSERQVPSGRGRNEQFF | TRBV24-1 | TRBD2 | TRBJ2-1 | few | 19
TGCAGTGCACACAGGGGTGAGGATGAAAAACTGTTTTTT | CSAHRGEDEKLFF | TRBV20-1 | TRBD1 | TRBJ1-4 | few | 13
TGTGCCAGCAGCTTTGTGTACAATGAGCAGTTCTTC | CASSFVYNEQFF | TRBV5-1 | - | TRBJ2-1 | many | 12
TGTGCCAGCAGCTTAGTCGCAACTAGCGGGGGGAGGTACAATGAGCAGTTCTTC | CASSLVATSGGRYNEQFF | TRBV7-2 | TRBD2 | TRBJ2-1 | - | 18
TGTGCCAGCAGCCAAGCCAGACTAGCAGCCTACGAGCAGTACTTC | CASSQARLAAYEQYF | TRBV4-2 | TRBD2 | TRBJ2-7 | few | 15